This paragraph covers one T cell receptor beta chain sequence. This specimen belongs to a study of blood T cell repertoires in COVID-19. This table comes from immunoSEQ multiplex PCR, and its TCRdb copy is limited to in-frame clones, with some not included. This sample has about 240,000 clones, with over 80% found just once. J lost 6 bases, V lost 5 bases, and 5 bases had no gene match. The CDR3 length is 13 residues. From germline, CDR1 is SGHTA and CDR2 FQGTGA. The sequence was collected from a human donor in a cohort sampled during active COVID-19. The chain combines TRBV7-3 with TRBJ2-3; TRBD2 matches 7 bases. Sequenced material: peripheral blood. The CDR3 DNA reads TGTGCCAGCAGCGCAACTAGCGTGGATACGCAGTATTTT. As protein: CASSATSVDTQYF.